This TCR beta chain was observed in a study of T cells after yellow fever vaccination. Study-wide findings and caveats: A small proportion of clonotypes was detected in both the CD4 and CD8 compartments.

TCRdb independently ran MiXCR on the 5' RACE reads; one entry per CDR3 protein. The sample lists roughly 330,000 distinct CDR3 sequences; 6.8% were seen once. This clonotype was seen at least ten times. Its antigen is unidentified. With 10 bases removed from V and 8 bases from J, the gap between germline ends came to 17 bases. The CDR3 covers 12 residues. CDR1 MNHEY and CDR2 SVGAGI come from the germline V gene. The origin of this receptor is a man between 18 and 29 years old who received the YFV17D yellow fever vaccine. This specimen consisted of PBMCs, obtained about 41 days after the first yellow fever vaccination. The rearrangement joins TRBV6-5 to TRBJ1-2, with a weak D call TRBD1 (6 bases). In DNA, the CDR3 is TGTGCCACTATCGGGGGGGCGCCGGGCTACACCTTC. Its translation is CATIGGAPGYTF.